These 6 T cell receptor beta chains were sequenced from one sample in a study of blood T cell repertoires in COVID-19. The method was immunoSEQ multiplex PCR; TCRdb's version includes in-frame clones alone and lacks a portion of them. This sample carries about 190,000 clones, approximately 88% of them seen once, and the ten largest clones take roughly 3%. The sequenced sample consisted of PBMCs or T cells enriched from blood (not recorded which). The receptors stem from a woman aged 30 to 39 who had recovered from COVID-19.

The V call is TRBV7-2, the J call TRBJ1-2; D ambiguous. Germline CDR1 SGHTA, CDR2 FQGNSA. The CDR3 covers 15 residues. Trimming shortened V by 1 base and J by 4 bases, and 13 bases separated the two germline ends. The CDR3 reads CASSLEADKSYGYTF. Here the CDR3 DNA reads TGTGCCAGCAGCTTAGAGGCAGACAAGAGCTATGGCTACACCTTC. The whole variable domain, filled in from reference TRBV7-2 and TRBJ1-2, reads GAGVSQSPSNKVTEKGKDVELRCDPISGHTALYWYRQSLGQGLEFLIYFQGNSAPDKSGLPSDRFSAERTGGSVSTLTIQRTQQEDSAVYLCASSLEADKSYGYTFGSGTRLTVV.

V is TRBV7-8 and J is TRBJ2-7; 9 bases match TRBD1. CDR3 size: 18 residues. CDR1 SGHVS and CDR2 FQNEAQ come from the germline V gene. Trimming cost V 1 base and J 1 base; bases outside gene matches: 11. This CDR3 reads CASSLGTGGLPKSYEQYF. The CDR3 DNA reads TGTGCCAGCAGCTTAGGCACAGGGGGCTTGCCCAAATCCTACGAGCAGTACTTC. Variable domain in full (rest from reference TRBV7-8 and TRBJ2-7): GAGVSQSPRYKVAKRGQDVALRCDPISGHVSLFWYQQALGQGPEFLTYFQNEAQLDKSGLPSDRFFAERPEGSVSTLKIQRTQQEDSAVYLCASSLGTGGLPKSYEQYFGPGTRLTVT.

The chain recombines TRBV2 with TRBJ2-1; D uncertain. V gave up 3 bases and J gave up 2 bases, with 11 bases separating them. The CDR3 is 15 residues long. Germline V gives CDR1 SNHLY, CDR2 FYNNEI. The CDR3: CASSESGPTYNEQFF. In nucleotides, the CDR3 is TGTGCCAGCAGTGAGTCCGGTCCCACCTACAATGAGCAGTTCTTC. Full variable domain (outside the CDR3, taken from reference TRBV2 and TRBJ2-1): EPEVTQTPSHQVTQMGQEVILRCVPISNHLYFYWYRQILGQKVEFLVSFYNNEISEKSEIFDDQFSVERPDGSNFTLKIRSTKLEDSAMYFCASSESGPTYNEQFFGPGTRLTVL.

The V and J genes are TRBV7-9 and TRBJ1-5; D is undetermined. Germline values: CDR1 SEHNR, CDR2 FQNEAQ (reference sequence). The CDR3 consists of 13 residues. V gave up 5 bases and J gave up 0 bases, with 5 bases separating them. CDR3: CASSAGSNQPQHF. The CDR3, as DNA: TGTGCCAGCAGCGCGGGTAGCAATCAGCCCCAGCATTTT.

The CDR3 nucleotides read TGTGCCAGCAGTTTTACTAGCGGGGACTACGAGCAGTACTTC. Amino acid sequence: CASSFTSGDYEQYF. This chain links TRBV28 with TRBJ2-7, with 10 bases that match TRBD2. This CDR3 comprises 14 residues. Germline-derived CDR1 and CDR2 are MDHEN and SYDVKM. J lost 3 bases, V lost 3 bases, and 2 bases had no gene match.

This clone showed up just once. CDR3 amino acids: CSVWGGHEQYF. The CDR3 region has the DNA TGCAGCGTCTGGGGGGGGCACGAGCAGTACTTC. The J gene is TRBJ2-7, the V gene TRBV29-1; TRBD2 might be the D (7 bases). V was pared by 6 bases and J by 5 bases, with 11 bases between. Germline CDR1 SQVTM, CDR2 ANQGSEA. The CDR3 totals 11 residues.